Listed below are T cell receptor beta chains from one sample, sequenced in a study of beta chain features in type 1 diabetes. Generated by immunoSEQ multiplex PCR, the TCRdb table keeps only in-frame clones and is missing some. The data show some 900,000 clones, about a sixth seen once. The sample was naive CD4+ T cells from blood. These TCRs come from a woman between 18 and 29 years old in good health. Each CDR3 is given with its conserved first and last residue. D genes are given only for firm matches. Rows may omit the clone size; those that give it use once, few, many or a size class.

j_call,d_call,v_call,cdr3_length,clone_size,cdr3_aa,cdr3_nt
TRBJ2-7,TRBD2,TRBV28,14,-,CASIPPGGSREQYF,TGTGCCAGCATCCCACCCGGGGGGAGTAGGGAGCAGTACTTC
TRBJ2-3,TRBD2,TRBV5-5,14,-,CASSLASGVDTQYF,TGTGCCAGCAGCTTGGCTAGCGGGGTAGATACGCAGTATTTT
TRBJ1-3,-,TRBV2,13,few,CASTGASGNTIYF,TGTGCCAGCACGGGGGCTTCTGGAAACACCATATATTTT
TRBJ2-3,-,TRBV18,14,few,CASSPAPITDTQYF,TGTGCCAGCTCACCCGCTCCAATCACAGATACGCAGTATTTT
TRBJ1-5,TRBD1,TRBV7-2,17,few,CASSLVGTGDSNQPQHF,TGTGCCAGCAGCTTAGTTGGGACAGGCGATAGCAATCAGCCCCAGCATTTT
TRBJ1-3,-,TRBV7-2,13,-,CASSSGVANTIYF,TGTGCCAGCAGCTCAGGGGTGGCAAACACCATATATTTT
TRBJ2-7,TRBD1,TRBV9,15,-,CASSRTGTHSYEQYF,TGTGCCAGCAGCAGGACAGGGACCCACTCCTACGAGCAGTACTTC
TRBJ1-1,-,TRBV7-9,13,-,CASSFFPNTEAFF,TGTGCCAGCAGCTTCTTCCCGAACACTGAAGCTTTCTTT
TRBJ1-4,TRBD1,TRBV19,17,few,CASSILGATGMSKKLFF,TGTGCCAGTAGTATCCTTGGGGCGACAGGGATGTCAAAGAAACTGTTTTTT
TRBJ2-7,-,TRBV27,15,-,CASSGKDSRSYEQYF,TGTGCCAGCTCCGGGAAGGACAGTAGGAGCTACGAGCAGTACTTC
TRBJ2-1,-,TRBV28,16,-,CASSLMAATYYNEQFF,TGTGCCAGCAGTTTGATGGCAGCAACCTACTACAATGAGCAGTTCTTC
TRBJ2-5,TRBD2,TRBV7-2,13,-,CASRLAGVETQYF,TGTGCCAGCAGATTAGCGGGAGTAGAGACCCAGTACTTC
TRBJ2-1,-,TRBV27,14,-,CASSLWTADNEQFF,TGTGCCAGCAGTTTGTGGACAGCCGACAATGAGCAGTTCTTC
TRBJ1-1,-,TRBV5-1,13,few,CASSLAGGAEAFF,TGCGCCAGCAGCTTGGCCGGCGGGGCTGAAGCTTTCTTT
TRBJ2-2,-,TRBV27,16,-,CASSLSGLMNTGELFF,TGTGCCAGCAGTTTATCAGGACTCATGAACACCGGGGAGCTGTTTTTT
TRBJ2-5,TRBD2,TRBV28,15,-,CASKGSASTGGTQYF,TGTGCCAGCAAGGGGTCCGCCTCCACGGGAGGGACCCAGTACTTC
TRBJ1-3,-,TRBV15,16,few,CATSVRSQSSGNTIYF,TGTGCCACCAGCGTCCGGTCCCAGAGCTCTGGAAACACCATATATTTT
TRBJ2-1,-,TRBV5-4,16,few,CASSLSLGRTNNEQFF,TGTGCCAGCAGCCTATCGCTTGGGAGAACCAACAATGAGCAGTTCTTC
TRBJ1-1,-,TRBV21-1,15,-,CASSKAGLPNTEAFF,TGTGCCAGCAGCAAAGCGGGGTTGCCGAACACTGAAGCTTTCTTT
TRBJ2-3,TRBD2,TRBV14,16,-,CASSFRLAGVADTQYF,TGTGCCAGCAGCTTCAGACTAGCGGGAGTCGCAGATACGCAGTATTTT
TRBJ2-2,-,TRBV28,13,-,CASSLSLVRELFF,TGTGCCAGCAGTTTATCGCTTGTCCGGGAGCTGTTTTTT
TRBJ1-4,-,TRBV7-9,16,few,CASSSPPGHSNEKLFF,TGTGCCAGCAGCTCCCCCCCGGGACATAGCAATGAAAAACTGTTTTTT
TRBJ2-7,-,TRBV7-9,13,-,CASSLDRTYEQYF,TGTGCCAGCAGCTTAGACAGGACCTACGAGCAGTACTTC
TRBJ2-1,TRBD2,TRBV14,14,many,CASSKRLAGYEQFF,TGTGCCAGCAGCAAGCGACTAGCTGGGTATGAGCAGTTCTTC
TRBJ2-5,TRBD2,TRBV28,13,-,CATGRGLVETQYF,TGTGCCACAGGGAGGGGCCTTGTGGAGACCCAGTACTTC
TRBJ1-2,-,TRBV7-8,14,-,CASSSQGYDYGYTF,TGTGCCAGCAGCTCCCAGGGTTATGACTATGGCTACACCTTC
TRBJ1-5,TRBD1,TRBV28,14,few,CASSFGTGYQPQHF,TGTGCCAGCAGTTTCGGGACAGGGTATCAGCCCCAGCATTTT
TRBJ2-2,TRBD1,TRBV19,14,few,CASDNRGLTGELFF,TGTGCCAGCGATAACAGGGGTCTCACCGGGGAGCTGTTTTTT
TRBJ1-1,-,TRBV4-1,14,few,CASSTPSRNTEAFF,TGCGCCAGCAGCACGCCGAGTAGGAACACTGAAGCTTTCTTT